Below, one TCR beta chain is given with its context. The sample comes from a study of OX40 agonist ivuxolimab in advanced cancers. Measured with immunoSEQ multiplex PCR; TCRdb has only the in-frame clones, and not every one. The sample has 100,000 to 120,000 clones; 89% are singletons. Deletions cut 2 bases from V and 3 bases from J, with 11 bases between. Per germline, CDR1 GTSNPN and CDR2 SVGIG (reference sequence). The CDR3 extends over 14 amino acids. The gene calls are TRBV30 and TRBJ1-5; a weak D match, TRBD1 (6 bases). Sequenced material: CD4+ or CD8+ T cells sorted from blood, taken in a trial of the OX40 agonist ivuxolimab. The receptor was isolated from an adult with an advanced solid tumor such as melanoma, head and neck, liver or kidney cancer. The CDR3 bases are TGTGCCTGGAGTCCTGACAGGATCAATCAGCCCCAGCATTTT. Translation gives CAWSPDRINQPQHF.